The present TCR beta chain was sequenced within a study of blood T cell repertoires in COVID-19. Study in general: COVID-19 samples from acute and convalescent phases originated in the United States, Italy and Spain. The cDNA or gDNA used as material had been derived from T cells, B-cell-depleted T cells, or PBMCs.

CDR1 is MGHRA, CDR2 YSYEKL, per germline. The CDR3 extends over 17 amino acids. V lost 4 bases and J lost 2, with 20 bases in between. Original data processing: Amplified reference gene primers provided the basis for estimating nucleated cell counts. Assay: immunoSEQ multiplex PCR; the TCRdb copy retains only in-frame clones and omits some. The V and J calls and clone size are taken from that table; D and trimming were inferred from the DNA. The sample carries 300,000 to 450,000 clones, around 87% recorded once. The rearrangement joins TRBV4-1 to TRBJ1-1; D is possibly TRBD1 (5 bases). The origin of this receptor is a human donor in a cohort sampled during active COVID-19. Sample: peripheral blood. The CDR3: CASSLSGTALGNTEAFF. The CDR3 DNA reads TGCGCCAGCAGCCTATCCGGGACTGCCCTCGGTAACACTGAAGCTTTCTTT.